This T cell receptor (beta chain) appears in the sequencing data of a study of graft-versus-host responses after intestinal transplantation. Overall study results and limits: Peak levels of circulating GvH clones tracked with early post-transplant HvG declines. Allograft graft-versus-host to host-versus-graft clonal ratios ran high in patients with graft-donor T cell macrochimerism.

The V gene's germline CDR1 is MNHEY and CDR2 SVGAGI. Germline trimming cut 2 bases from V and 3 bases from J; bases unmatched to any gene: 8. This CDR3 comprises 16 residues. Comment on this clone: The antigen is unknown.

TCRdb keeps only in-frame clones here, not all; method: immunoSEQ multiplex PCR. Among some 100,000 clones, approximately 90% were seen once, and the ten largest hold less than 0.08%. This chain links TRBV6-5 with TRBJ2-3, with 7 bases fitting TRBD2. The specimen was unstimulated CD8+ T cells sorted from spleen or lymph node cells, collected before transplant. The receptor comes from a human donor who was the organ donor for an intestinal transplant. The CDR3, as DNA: TGTGCCAGCAGTTACGTCCCAGCGGGAAAAACAGATACGCAGTATTTT. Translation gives CASSYVPAGKTDTQYF.